The clone carrying this T cell receptor beta chain has just a few counts. The target antigen is unknown. TCRdb redid the calling of the reads with MiXCR, one entry per CDR3 protein. The table shows about 830,000 distinct CDR3 sequences, with around a third occurring only once. Germline CDR1 reads MNHEY; CDR2 reads SVGAGI. The CDR3 totals 15 residues. With V trimmed by 2 bases and J by 2 bases, 3 bases remained unmatched. The data derive from a study of T cell repertoires in cytomegalovirus infection. The sequences come from cultured CD8+ T cells from PBMCs, collected from culture after CMV antigen stimulation. V and J are TRBV6-5 and TRBJ2-3, with 8 bases aligning to TRBD2. The clonotype comes from a human donor in good health (CMV status not recorded). Some clones in this sample may be carry-over from other donors' samples. The CDR3 DNA sequence: TGTGCCAGCAGTTACCGGGGGGGCTACACAGATACGCAGTATTTT. Amino acids: CASSYRGGYTDTQYF.